This T cell receptor beta chain was profiled in a study of blood T cells in healthy people across ages (dated by TCRdb to between 2015 and 2016). A note on the overall study: In model experiments, template switching captured about one uniquely barcoded TCR beta cDNA molecule for every two T cells. Using deep sequencing normalized with unique cDNA molecular identifiers, the study measured how TCR beta repertoire diversity changes with age. Four age groups were formed from the donors: young (average approximately 15 years), middle-aged (approximately 41), aged (about 62) and long-lived (approximately 80). Two additional independent replicas of 1 million unique cDNA reads from the same blood draw were analyzed for two donors (one aged 18 to 30 and one aged 80 or older).

The research as a whole found: Compared with the aged group, more naive CD4+ T cells, fewer expanded clones and increased TCR diversity were shown by the long-lived group, suggesting age selection. There was a strong correlation between observed TCR beta diversity and the percentage of naive T cells measured by flow cytometry. Estimates of total diversity from one million sequenced T cells were regarded as lower bounds and underestimates. Bulk unsorted PBMC profiling prevented conclusive comparison of naive and antigen-experienced compartments. The CMV infection status of donors was not known, potentially confounding age-related changes in expanded clonotypes. As age increased, observed TCR beta diversity per million T cells dropped in a roughly linear way, and a significant reduction was already evident by age 40.

Library preparation was by 5' RACE. TCRdb shows the sequencer as Illumina HiSeq 2500. A second about 6 to 11 cycle PCR used a sample-barcoded 5' primer and a J-beta primer mix. Each TCR beta cDNA molecule received a unique molecular identifier from a template-switch 5' adaptor carrying 12 random nucleotides. At least 2.5 million CDR3-containing paired-end reads were obtained from each sample. First-strand cDNA synthesis was performed from all RNA using the Mint cDNA synthesis kit, with priming by a TRBC-specific oligonucleotide. After uracil-DNA glycosylase treatment, a first 18-cycle PCR used universal primers M1SS and BC2_uni_R on all cDNA. On the authors' methods: Normalization of each sample was performed by random selection of 1 million high-quality reads, each carrying a distinct molecular identifier. Instead of being binned into consensus sequences, reads that shared molecular identifiers were thrown out. MiTCR, set to a Q25 quality threshold and the strictest error-elimination algorithm, was used for CDR3 identification, clonotype clustering and error correction. Lower-bound total TCR beta diversity was estimated with a nonparametric unseen species model using Euler transformation. TCRdb passed the public sequencing reads through fastp at Q25 and MiXCR, retaining productive beta sequences. Every entry covers one CDR3 protein and lists the most common genes and DNA from its rows. Here the V and J calls rest on TCRdb's processing, not on the authors' analysis. The sample table holds fewer than 600,000 distinct CDR3 sequences, of which about 27% were seen once. Approximately 3.3% of the sample is taken by the ten largest.

The donors were 40 or so Caucasian individuals from Russia, aged roughly 6 to 90 years, who were systemically healthy. Each donor gave approximately 9.3 milliliters of peripheral blood, collected into EDTA-treated Vacutainer tubes. Ficoll-Paque density-gradient centrifugation was used to isolate PBMCs, with at least 7 million per sample. Trizol reagent was used to extract total RNA from the PBMCs, yielding at least 5 micrograms per sample. Naive CD45RAhigh/CD27high T cell percentages were measured by flow cytometry on a PBMC aliquot from every donor. Taken from cysteine to phenylalanine, the CDR3 has 14 residues. Of all the DNA, just the CDR3 is kept, 42 bases in frame from base 1. V has 5 bases trimmed and J has 0 bases trimmed; junction bases matching no gene number 2. As encoded in the germline V gene, CDR1 is LGHNT while CDR2 is FRNRAP. This clonotype was seen a handful of times. There is no known antigen for this receptor. The sample holds no much larger clone one base away, and base qualities are not on file.

This sample was also put to use in a study of T cells of mothers and their children. Looking at the second paper: The donors were nine systemically healthy Caucasian individuals, made up of three mothers and their six children. cDNA synthesis consumed the entire amount of extracted RNA, loaded at around 1.5 ug RNA in each 15 ul reaction. In the second PCR, the M1S primer added sample barcodes and 2-4 random nucleotides. Over 9 million TCR beta CDR3 reads came from each mother, compared with 3.3 million or so reads from each child. Thymic selection shapes the output of TCR recombination in a similar way in related and unrelated pairs, and inherited differences have a minor effect. Normalized repertoire overlap was always slightly but never significantly higher in related than unrelated mother-child pairs. No persistent microchimeric T cell clones were detected, at a sensitivity of roughly 93 clones per million clonotypes. The study used deep NGS to compare TCR beta repertoires of mothers and children, seeking features distinguishing related mother-child pairs from unrelated individuals. On average, the children were roughly 10 +/- 4 years old, while the mothers were 40 +/- 4 years old. Libraries were sequenced on Illumina HiSeq 2000 with 100+100 nt paired-end reads after adapter ligation with NEBNext reagents. To avoid cross-contamination, the mother libraries and the child libraries were prepared a month apart and sequenced in separate runs. For each donor, somewhere between about 450,000 and 2,100,000 distinct TCR beta clonotypes were identified. Naive TCR beta clonotypes were estimated from low-frequency clonotypes matched to each donor's FACS-determined naive share, without sorting.

The chain is encoded by TRBV12-5 joined to TRBJ2-3, and TRBD2 matches 7 of the central bases. The clonotype originates from a boy aged 2 to 9 in good health. The sequenced sample was blood. The DNA sequence is as follows: TGTGCTAGTGGTATTAGCGGGAGCACAGATACGCAGTATTTT. This encodes CASGISGSTDTQYF.